The source of this TCR beta chain is a study of T cells after yellow fever vaccination. CDR3 length equals 13 residues. V was trimmed by 8 bases and J by 4 bases, leaving 14 bases between them. TCRdb used MiXCR to reprocess the 5' RACE reads, holding one entry per CDR3 protein. The sample records 150,000 to 200,000 distinct CDR3 sequences, approximately 9.9% being singletons. This clonotype appeared a few times. Here the sequenced sample was CD8+ T cells sorted from PBMCs, taken 15 days after the yellow fever booster vaccination. The chain joins TRBV12-3 or TRBV12-4 to TRBJ1-2, with D unresolved. The clonotype was recovered from a man between 18 and 35 years old who received the YFV17D yellow fever vaccine. CDR3 DNA sequence: TGTGCCAGCTTTCGGACGCCTTTCTATGGCTACACCTTC. Translating it yields CASFRTPFYGYTF.